The 21 T cell receptor beta chains in this list originate from one sample, sequenced in a study of blood T cell repertoires in COVID-19. The repertoire was sequenced with immunoSEQ multiplex PCR; TCRdb's copy has only in-frame clones and lacks some. Among under 500,000 clones listed, 85% to 90% were seen once. The sequenced sample was PBMCs or T cells enriched from blood (not recorded which). These receptor sequences come from a man under 40 who had recovered from COVID-19.

This clone has a handful of counts. This chain joins TRBV19 and TRBJ2-7, with 7 bases fitting TRBD2. In germline, CDR1 is LNHDA, CDR2 SQIVND (reference sequence). This CDR3 is 13 amino acids long. The trim removed 3 bases at V and 6 bases at J, leaving 5 bases unmatched. CDR3 nucleotides: TGTGCCAGTAGTATTCCAGGGAGGGGCGAGCAGTACTTC. Translating it yields CASSIPGRGEQYF.

The rearrangement joins TRBV5-6 to TRBJ2-7; TRBD2 agrees at 14 bases. Germline V gene lookup returns CDR1 SGHDT and CDR2 YYEEEE. The CDR3 extends over 15 amino acids. The junction had 6 bases not matched to a gene; V was cut back by 4 bases and J by 6 bases. The CDR3 DNA follows: TGTGCCAGCAGCGGACGGACTAGCGGGAGGAGCGAGCAGTACTTC. It specifies CASSGRTSGRSEQYF.

This clone was seen once. The J gene is TRBJ2-2, the V gene TRBV30; TRBD1 might be the D (6 bases). This CDR3 is 14 amino acids long. V was pared by 0 bases and J by 6 bases, with 11 bases between. Per germline, CDR1 GTSNPN and CDR2 SVGIG (reference sequence). DNA of the CDR3: TGTGCCTGGAGTGTGGGGGCCGGTGCCGGGGAGCTGTTTTTT. This gives the protein CAWSVGAGAGELFF.

This chain uses TRBV29-1 with TRBJ1-1; D might be TRBD1 (6 bases). There are 13 residues in the CDR3. Germline V gene data show CDR1 as SQVTM and CDR2 as ANQGSEA. The V gene lost 8 bases and the J gene lost 4 bases, with 17 bases spanning the gap. CDR3 residues: CSTRQARGTEAFF. DNA of the CDR3: TGCAGCACGAGACAGGCTCGAGGCACTGAAGCTTTCTTT.

The genes are TRBV15 and TRBJ2-1; 11 positions match TRBD2. The CDR3 runs 15 residues. Germline trimming cut 4 bases from V and 9 bases from J; bases unmatched to any gene: 8. Germline V CDR1 and CDR2: LNHNV, YYDKDF (reference sequence). CDR3 nucleotides: TGTGCCACCAGCAACTTACTAGCGGGAGCGCGTGAGCAGTTCTTC. As protein: CATSNLLAGAREQFF.

This clone was recorded only once. V usage is TRBV11-2 and J usage is TRBJ1-1; perhaps TRBD1 as D (5 bases). CDR1 and CDR2 (germline): SGHAT, FQNNGV. The CDR3 runs to 16 residues. With 5 bases removed from V and 0 bases from J, the gap between germline ends came to 16 bases. The CDR3 is CASSPPRQLMNTEAFF. CDR3 coding DNA: TGTGCCAGCAGCCCCCCTAGACAGCTAATGAACACTGAAGCTTTCTTT.

The chain uses TRBV13 and TRBJ2-3, with D unclear. Germline V gives CDR1 PRHDT, CDR2 FYEKMQ (reference sequence). V lost 4 bases, J lost 0 bases, and 14 bases lay in between. The CDR3 length is 16 residues. CDR3 DNA: TGTGCCAGCAGCTCCCACCTGGCCCCTAGCACAGATACGCAGTATTTT. Translation gives CASSSHLAPSTDTQYF.

This sequence joins TRBV19 and TRBJ1-1; D is possibly TRBD1 (5 bases). The V gene lost 7 bases and the J gene lost 3 bases, with 15 bases spanning the gap. This CDR3 spans 14 amino acids. Germline V lookup: CDR1 LNHDA, CDR2 SQIVND (reference sequence). The CDR3 reads CASTYLGGDTEAFF. As DNA, the CDR3 is TGTGCCAGTACTTATCTGGGGGGAGACACTGAAGCTTTCTTT.

The chain combines TRBV19 with TRBJ2-3, with D possibly matching TRBD2 (5 bases). V gave up 4 bases and J gave up 4 bases, with 15 bases separating them. This CDR3 spans 15 amino acids. Germline V lookup: CDR1 LNHDA, CDR2 SQIVND (reference sequence). CDR3 amino acids: CASSNLADGADTQYF. CDR3 coding DNA: TGTGCCAGTAGTAATCTAGCCGACGGCGCAGATACGCAGTATTTT.

The chain is built from TRBV7-8 and TRBJ2-3; TRBD2 aligns across 8 bases. Germline CDR1 and CDR2: SGHVS and FQNEAQ. There are 17 residues in the CDR3. V was pared by 0 bases and J by 0 bases, with 5 bases of the junction left unmatched. The DNA of the CDR3 is TGTGCCAGCAGCTTAGCGATCACTAGCGGAAGCACAGATACGCAGTATTTT. Its protein is CASSLAITSGSTDTQYF.

V gene TRBV9 combines with J gene TRBJ1-1; D is unclear. V lost 4 bases, J lost 0 bases, and 7 bases lay in between. CDR1 is SGDLS and CDR2 is YYNGEE in the germline V gene. The CDR3 loop spans 13 amino acids. The CDR3 nucleotides are TGTGCCAGCAGCATTAATATGAACACTGAAGCTTTCTTT. It encodes CASSINMNTEAFF.

The chain carries TRBV12-3 or TRBV12-4 and TRBJ2-3; 7 bases are a match to TRBD2. V was clipped by 7 bases and J by 6 bases; unmatched bases: 4. This CDR3 is 12 amino acids long. CDR3 coding DNA: TGTGCCAGCAAACGCGGGGGTGATACGCAGTATTTT. This codes for CASKRGGDTQYF.

This clone was counted a single time. The chain joins TRBV28 to TRBJ1-2; 7 positions match TRBD1. V shed 3 bases and J 4 bases; nucleotides not matched to a gene: 8. Germline CDR1 reads MDHEN; CDR2 reads SYDVKM. CDR3 length equals 15 residues. DNA for the CDR3: TGTGCCAGCAGTTTTAGTAGGGGGCTGATCTATGGCTACACCTTC. It codes for CASSFSRGLIYGYTF.

This clone was observed once. The genes are TRBV4-2 and TRBJ2-3; 10 bases agree with TRBD2. CDR1 and CDR2 (germline): LGHNA, YNFKEQ. V was clipped by 0 bases and J by 3 bases; unmatched bases: 12. The length of the CDR3 is 19 residues. The CDR3, as DNA: TGTGCCAGCAGCCAAGATATAACTAGCGGGATCGGATGGACAGATACGCAGTATTTT. Translating it yields CASSQDITSGIGWTDTQYF.

The V gene is TRBV9, the J gene TRBJ1-5; TRBD1 might be the D (6 bases). Trimming took off 3 bases at V and 9 bases at J, with 13 bases between the two ends. Germline-derived CDR1 and CDR2 are SGDLS and YYNGEE. This CDR3 is 13 amino acids long. The DNA of the CDR3 is TGTGCCAGCAGCGCGGGAGGGGGTGTGCCCCAGCATTTT. Its protein product is CASSAGGGVPQHF.

The table lists this clone with a count of one. J is TRBJ2-7 and V is TRBV9; D may be TRBD2 (5 bases). The CDR3 loop spans 14 amino acids. Trimming pared 0 bases from V and 4 bases from J, leaving 11 bases between. Germline loops: CDR1 SGDLS, CDR2 YYNGEE. CDR3 nucleotides: TGTGCCAGCAGCGTAGCGAGGGTTGGATACGAGCAGTACTTC. It encodes CASSVARVGYEQYF.

This clone was seen just once. CDR3 loop: CASSPPVQGISGNTIYF. In nucleotides, the CDR3 is TGTGCCAGCTCACCACCAGTACAGGGCATCTCTGGAAACACCATATATTTT. V gene TRBV18 combines with J gene TRBJ1-3; D may be TRBD1 (6 bases). The CDR3 runs 17 residues. V was clipped by 0 bases and J by 0 bases, with 12 bases between them. CDR1 is KGHSH and CDR2 is LQKENI in the germline V gene.

The chain employs TRBV30 and TRBJ2-1; 8 positions agree with TRBD2. Germline V gives CDR1 GTSNPN, CDR2 SVGIG (reference sequence). With V trimmed by 3 bases and J by 3 bases, 7 bases remained unmatched. CDR3 size: 15 residues. The CDR3 sequence: CAWSGGSGSYNEQFF. Here the CDR3 DNA reads TGTGCCTGGAGCGGTGGCAGCGGGAGCTACAATGAGCAGTTCTTC.

The chain links TRBV30 to TRBJ2-7; 9 bases align to TRBD2. The CDR3 is 17 amino acids. Germline lookup yields CDR1 GTSNPN and CDR2 SVGIG (reference sequence). V dropped 1 base and J dropped 4; count of bases not matched to a gene: 14. DNA for the CDR3: TGTGCCTGGAGTGCGAAAGGCCCGGGACTAGCACGTTACGAGCAGTACTTC. Protein: CAWSAKGPGLARYEQYF.

V usage is TRBV4-1 and J usage is TRBJ2-1, with TRBD1 matching 7 bases. The junction had 7 bases not matched to a gene; V was cut back by 2 bases and J by 6 bases. The CDR3 is made up of 15 amino acids. CDR1 MGHRA and CDR2 YSYEKL come from the germline V gene. The CDR3 coding sequence is TGCGCCAGCAGCCAACCCGGGACAGCCCCCAATGAGCAGTTCTTC. Protein: CASSQPGTAPNEQFF.

Only a few counts were recorded for this clone. The V gene is TRBV5-1, the J gene TRBJ1-3; a weak D match, TRBD1 (5 bases). The CDR3 contains 16 residues. CDR1 SGHRS and CDR2 YFSETQ come from the germline V gene. V was cut by 4 bases and J by 0 bases, with 14 bases left in between. Written as DNA, the CDR3 is TGCGCCAGCAGCCCCACCTTAGGGGACTCTGGAAACACCATATATTTT. Protein product: CASSPTLGDSGNTIYF.